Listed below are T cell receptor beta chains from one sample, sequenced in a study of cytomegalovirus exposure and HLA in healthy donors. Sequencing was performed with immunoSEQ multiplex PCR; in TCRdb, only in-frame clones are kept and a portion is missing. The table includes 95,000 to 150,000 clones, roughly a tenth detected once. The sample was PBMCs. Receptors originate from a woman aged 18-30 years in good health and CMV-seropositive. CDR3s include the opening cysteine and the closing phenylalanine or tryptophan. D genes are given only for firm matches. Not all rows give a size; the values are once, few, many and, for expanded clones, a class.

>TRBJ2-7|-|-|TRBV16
TGTGCCAGCACCCAGGGGAGGGGCCAGGACTACGAGCAGTACTTC
CASTQGRGQDYEQYF
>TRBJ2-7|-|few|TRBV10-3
TGTGCCATCAGGGACAGTCGGGGTGAGGACGAGCAGTACTTC
CAIRDSRGEDEQYF
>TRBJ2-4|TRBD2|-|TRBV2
TGTGCCAGCAGTGTTACTAGCGGCCCCAAAAACATTCAGTACTTC
CASSVTSGPKNIQYF
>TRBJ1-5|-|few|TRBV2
TGTGCCAGTCAAAACCAGGGTTTGGGCAATCAGCCCCAGCATTTT
CASQNQGLGNQPQHF
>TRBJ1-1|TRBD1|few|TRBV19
TGTGCCAGTAGTGTCCTATCGGGACAGGGTAACACTGAAGCTTTCTTT
CASSVLSGQGNTEAFF
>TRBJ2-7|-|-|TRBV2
TGTGCCAGCGGTCGGGTTCCCGACAGCTCCTACGAGCAGTACTTC
CASGRVPDSSYEQYF
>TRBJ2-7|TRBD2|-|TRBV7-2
TGTGCCAGCAGCTTCAGGACTAGCGGCTCCTACGAGCAGTACTTC
CASSFRTSGSYEQYF
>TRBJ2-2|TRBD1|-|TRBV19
TGTGCCAGTACTAGGGACAGCCTAAACACCGGGGAGCTGTTTTTT
CASTRDSLNTGELFF
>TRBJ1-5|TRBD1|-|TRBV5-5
TGTGCCAGCAGCTCCTCCGGGACAGGGAGTCAGCCCCAGCATTTT
CASSSSGTGSQPQHF
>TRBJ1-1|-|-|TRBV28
TGTGCCAGCAGCCCCGGTCTCACTGAAGCTTTCTTT
CASSPGLTEAFF
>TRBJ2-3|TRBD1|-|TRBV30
TGTGCCTGGAGCCGACAGGGGCTAAATACGCAGTATTTT
CAWSRQGLNTQYF
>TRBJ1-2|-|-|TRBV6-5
TGTGCCAGCAGTACAAGGGAGGGAAACTATGGCTACACCTTC
CASSTREGNYGYTF
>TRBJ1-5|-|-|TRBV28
-
CASSSSGQSNQPQHF
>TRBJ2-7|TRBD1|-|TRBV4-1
TGCGCCAGCAGCCACCTGACAGGGGGCGACTACGAGCAGTACTTC
CASSHLTGGDYEQYF
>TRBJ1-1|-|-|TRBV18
TGTGCCAGCTCACACACCGGAGGCGGGGCGGACACTGAAGCTTTCTTT
CASSHTGGGADTEAFF
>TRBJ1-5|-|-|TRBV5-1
TGCGCCAGCAGCTTGCAGGGGATTTGGAATCAGCCCCAGCATTTT
CASSLQGIWNQPQHF
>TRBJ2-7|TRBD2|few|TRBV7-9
TGTGCCAGCAGCTTTTCTAGCGGGAGGGGGAATTACGAGCAGTACTTC
CASSFSSGRGNYEQYF
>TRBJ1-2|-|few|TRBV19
TGTGCCAGTAGGCTTGGGGAGACTAACTATGGCTACACCTTC
CASRLGETNYGYTF
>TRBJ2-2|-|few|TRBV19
TGTGCCAGTTGGGATTTCGGGAGCGGCACCGGGGAGCTGTTTTTT
CASWDFGSGTGELFF
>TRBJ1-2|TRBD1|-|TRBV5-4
TGTGCCAGCAGCTTTGGACAGGGGGCTAACTATGGCTACACCTTC
CASSFGQGANYGYTF
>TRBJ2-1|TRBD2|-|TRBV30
TGTGCCTGGGGACTAGCGGGAGGATACAATGAGCAGTTCTTC
CAWGLAGGYNEQFF
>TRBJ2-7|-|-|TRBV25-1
TGTGCCAGCAGTAAGTGGAGCCCCTACGAGCAGTACTTC
CASSKWSPYEQYF
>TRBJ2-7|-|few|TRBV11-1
TGTGCCAGCAGCGCTCAGGGCACTTACGAGCAGTACTTC
CASSAQGTYEQYF
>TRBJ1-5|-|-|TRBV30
TGTGCCTGGACCAGCCCAGGTCAGCCCCAGCATTTT
CAWTSPGQPQHF
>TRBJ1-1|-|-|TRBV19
TGTGCCAGTACTGCGGGAAAAGTGAACACTGAAGCTTTCTTT
CASTAGKVNTEAFF
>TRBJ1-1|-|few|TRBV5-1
TGCGCCAGCAGCTTGGATACGGGCACTGAAGCTTTCTTT
CASSLDTGTEAFF
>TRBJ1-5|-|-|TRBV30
TGTGCCTGGAGTGGGGACACTCATCAGCCCCAGCATTTT
CAWSGDTHQPQHF
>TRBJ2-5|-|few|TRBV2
TGTGCCAGCCGTTTCCGGTCCCAAGAGACCCAGTACTTC
CASRFRSQETQYF
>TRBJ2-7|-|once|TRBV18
TGTGCCAGCTCACCATCGGTCGGGACATCCCTACAGCAGTACTTC
CASSPSVGTSLQQYF
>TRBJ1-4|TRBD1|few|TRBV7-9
TGTGCCAGCAGCTTAGACGGGACAGTTAATGAAAAACTGTTTTTT
CASSLDGTVNEKLFF
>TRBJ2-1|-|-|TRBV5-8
TGTGCCAGCGGGTGGGGAGACAATGAGCAGTTCTTC
CASGWGDNEQFF
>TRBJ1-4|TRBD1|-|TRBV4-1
TGCGCCAGCAGCCAAGCGAGGGGGCCCGGGACTAATGAAAAACTGTTTTTT
CASSQARGPGTNEKLFF
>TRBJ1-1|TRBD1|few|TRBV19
TGTGCCAGTAGTATAACCGGACAGGGCACTGAAGCTTTCTTT
CASSITGQGTEAFF
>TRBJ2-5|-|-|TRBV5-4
TGTGCCAGCAGCAGGGGCCACCAGGAGACCCAGTACTTC
CASSRGHQETQYF
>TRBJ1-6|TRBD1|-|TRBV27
TGTGCCAGCACCCGACAGGGAGGAGATAATTCACCCCTCCACTTT
CASTRQGGDNSPLHF
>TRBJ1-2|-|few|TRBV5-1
TGCGCCAGCAGCTTGGGGTCGAGCTATGGCTACACCTTC
CASSLGSSYGYTF
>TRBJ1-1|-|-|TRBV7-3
TGTGCCAGCAGCTTTCATTCGAACACTGAAGCTTTCTTT
CASSFHSNTEAFF
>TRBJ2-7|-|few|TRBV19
TGTGCCAGTAGTATAGGGACTCCCTCCTACGAGCAGTACTTC
CASSIGTPSYEQYF
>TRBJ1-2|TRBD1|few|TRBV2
TGTGCCAGCAATCCCCCCAGGACAGGGGACTATGGCTACACCTTC
CASNPPRTGDYGYTF
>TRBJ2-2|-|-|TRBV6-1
TGTGCCAGCAGTGAAAGGCGGTCCGGGGAGCTGTTTTTT
CASSERRSGELFF
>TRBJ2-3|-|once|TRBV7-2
TGTGCCAGCAGTCCCTTTCCCCCGGATACGCAGTATTTT
CASSPFPPDTQYF